This T cell receptor beta chain was identified during a study of OX40 agonist ivuxolimab in advanced cancers. Study as a whole: Administration of intravenous ivuxolimab to patients occurred every 2 weeks at 0.01 to 10 mg/kg. Whole-study findings and limits: Average numbers of expanded clones were greater in CD8+ T cells than in CD4+. In the 0.1 to 3.0 mg/kg range, CD4+ and CD8+ blood T cells had expanded clonally by week 6.

Worth noting for this clone: As yet, its antigen is unknown.

Using immunoSEQ multiplex PCR, the repertoire was profiled, and TCRdb retains in-frame clones only, with some absent. The sample shows tens of thousands of clones, about 87% of them seen only once. V lost 3 bases and J 2 bases, leaving 13 bases between the germline ends. This CDR3 is 15 amino acids long. Germline V CDR1 and CDR2: ENHRY, SYGVKD. This clonotype originated in an adult with an advanced solid tumor such as melanoma, head and neck, liver or kidney cancer. Sample: CD4+ or CD8+ T cells sorted from blood, taken in a trial of the OX40 agonist ivuxolimab. The rearrangement links TRBV10-3 to TRBJ1-2; D is ambiguous. This CDR3 is CAISDSGSVNYGYTF. In nucleotides, the CDR3 is TGTGCCATCAGTGACTCGGGCTCGGTGAACTATGGCTACACCTTC.